Reported below is one T cell receptor beta chain. The data derive from a study of early T cells in non-severe SARS-CoV-2 infection. TCRdb fed the 5' RACE reads into MiXCR, producing one record per CDR3 protein. The repertoire holds roughly 60,000 distinct CDR3 sequences, approximately 8% seen once, with 3% to 4% in the top ten. Trimming left V 6 bases short and J 8 bases short, with 13 bases between. This CDR3 has 12 residues. This chain joins TRBV12-3 or TRBV12-4 and TRBJ1-1; D may be TRBD1 (6 bases). The sequenced material came from whole blood. The clonotype comes from an adult who was a healthcare worker with PCR-confirmed SARS-CoV-2 infection or an uninfected control (not recorded which). DNA for the CDR3: TGTGCCAGCAGCTCACGGGGACACGAAGCTTTCTTT. This gives the protein CASSSRGHEAFF.